This T cell receptor beta chain was sequenced during a study of blood T cells in healthy people across ages. The CDR3 loop spans 17 amino acids. V lost 0 bases and J 2 bases, leaving 18 bases between the germline ends. Germline CDR1 is DFQATT and CDR2 is SNEGSKA (reference sequence). Per individual sample, total RNA of at least 6 micrograms was extracted. Alongside a J-beta primer mix, a sample-barcoded 5' primer served in a second PCR lasting roughly 7 to 11 cycles. TCRdb used MiXCR to reprocess the 5' RACE reads, holding one entry per CDR3 protein. Of approximately 2,000,000 distinct CDR3 sequences listed, more than 35% are singletons. This clonotype was detected a few times.

V gene TRBV20-1 combines with J gene TRBJ2-3; maybe TRBD1 (6 bases). Material: blood. The receptor's source is a human donor in good health. The CDR3 DNA is TGCAGTGCTAGAGATGCGAGTGGCAGGGGCGACACAGATACGCAGTATTTT. Translation gives CSARDASGRGDTDTQYF.